The following is a T cell receptor (beta chain) sequence with its context. Its antigen is unknown. A much larger clone sits a single nucleotide away, making a read error possible. Per germline, CDR1 SGHTA and CDR2 FQGNSA. The CDR3 loop spans 15 amino acids. Primers used in a second PCR of roughly 7 to 12 cycles were a sample-barcoded 5' primer and a J-beta primer mix. Unique molecular identifiers of 12 random nucleotides labeled each cDNA. Each of the samples gave a minimum of 2.5 million paired-end reads that contained CDR3. TCRdb analysed the 5' RACE reads with MiXCR anew, one entry per CDR3 protein. The repertoire consists of about 1.7 million distinct CDR3 sequences, with under 30% occurring once and the leading ten covering 7.7%. This sample was included in a study of blood T cells in healthy people across ages. Whole-study findings and limits: Any changes in expanded clonotypes were possibly confounded, as donor CMV status remained unknown.

J is TRBJ2-1 and V is TRBV7-2; 8 bases are a match to TRBD2. The DNA end is more similar to TRBJ2-7, so the J call may be wrong. Sequencing used blood. The receptor was derived from a woman in her thirties in good health. This chain's CDR3 is CASGTAGAAYNEQYF. CDR3 sequence (DNA): TGTGCCAGCGGCACAGCGGGAGCGGCTTACAATGAGCAGTACTTC.